Listed below are T cell receptor beta chains from one sample, sequenced in a study of OX40 agonist ivuxolimab in advanced cancers. Here immunoSEQ multiplex PCR was the method, and the copy in TCRdb shows in-frame clones only, minus some. The repertoire holds 20,000 or so clones, roughly 80% seen once, with 44% in the top ten. Here the sequenced sample was CD4+ or CD8+ T cells sorted from blood, taken in a trial of the OX40 agonist ivuxolimab. The source of these receptors is an adult with an advanced solid tumor such as melanoma, head and neck, liver or kidney cancer. The CDR3 runs from the conserved cysteine through the conserved F or W. Each record gives: V gene, J gene, clone size, D gene, CDR3 DNA, CDR3 protein. A D gene is named only where the DNA matches it firmly. Size values are once, few and many counts, or a class for expanded clones, and some rows have none.

v_gene: TRBV5-6; j_gene: TRBJ1-1; abundance: .; d_gene: .; CDR3nt: TGTGCCAGCAGCCCGCCCCCGGGGATGTTGAACACTGAAGCTTTCTTT; CDR3aa: CASSPPPGMLNTEAFF
v_gene: TRBV9; j_gene: TRBJ1-1; abundance: .; d_gene: .; CDR3nt: TGTGCCAGCAGCGGAGGGGGTCCTGAAGCTTTCTTT; CDR3aa: CASSGGGPEAFF
v_gene: TRBV5-1; j_gene: TRBJ2-5; abundance: .; d_gene: .; CDR3nt: TGCGCCAGCAGCTTCCTCGCAGGGGCCCAGTACTTC; CDR3aa: CASSFLAGAQYF
v_gene: TRBV4-3; j_gene: TRBJ2-7; abundance: .; d_gene: .; CDR3nt: TGCGCCAGCAGCCAAGGGAGCGGTTTTGAGCAGTACTTC; CDR3aa: CASSQGSGFEQYF
v_gene: TRBV13; j_gene: TRBJ2-2; abundance: .; d_gene: .; CDR3nt: TGTGCCAGCAGAGGGGGGCAGGCCGGGGAGCTGTTTTTT; CDR3aa: CASRGGQAGELFF
v_gene: TRBV7-9; j_gene: TRBJ1-2; abundance: .; d_gene: .; CDR3nt: TGTGCCAGCAGCTTAGACGGCAGTCACTATGGCTACACCTTC; CDR3aa: CASSLDGSHYGYTF
v_gene: TRBV5-5; j_gene: TRBJ1-3; abundance: .; d_gene: .; CDR3nt: TGTGCCAGCAGCCCACAGGGTCCGGCTGGAAACACCATATATTTT; CDR3aa: CASSPQGPAGNTIYF
v_gene: TRBV30; j_gene: TRBJ1-2; abundance: .; d_gene: .; CDR3nt: TGTGCCTGGAGCGCCATCAGGGAGAAGGGCTATGGCTACACCTTC; CDR3aa: CAWSAIREKGYGYTF
v_gene: TRBV19; j_gene: TRBJ2-7; abundance: .; d_gene: .; CDR3nt: TGTGCCAGTAGTATAGGGCAGGGCTACGAGCAGTACTTC; CDR3aa: CASSIGQGYEQYF
v_gene: TRBV18; j_gene: TRBJ2-7; abundance: .; d_gene: .; CDR3nt: TGTGCCAGCTCACCACCGAGGTATAGCGAGCAGTACTTC; CDR3aa: CASSPPRYSEQYF
v_gene: TRBV4-2; j_gene: TRBJ2-7; abundance: .; d_gene: .; CDR3nt: TGTGCCAGCAGCCCATTCTGGGGCTACGAGCAGTACTTC; CDR3aa: CASSPFWGYEQYF
v_gene: TRBV9; j_gene: TRBJ2-7; abundance: once; d_gene: .; CDR3nt: TGTGCCAGCAGCCCCGGGTCCTCAAGGGGCAAGCAGTACTTC; CDR3aa: CASSPGSSRGKQYF
v_gene: TRBV7-6; j_gene: TRBJ2-2; abundance: .; d_gene: .; CDR3nt: TGTGCCAGCAGCTTCGGACAGAGTAACACCGGGGAGCTGTTTTTT; CDR3aa: CASSFGQSNTGELFF
v_gene: TRBV7-6; j_gene: TRBJ1-1; abundance: .; d_gene: TRBD1; CDR3nt: TGTGCCAGCAGCTTACTTCAGGGGGACACTGAAGCTTTCTTT; CDR3aa: CASSLLQGDTEAFF
v_gene: TRBV6-4; j_gene: TRBJ2-3; abundance: .; d_gene: TRBD2; CDR3nt: TGTGCCAGCAGTTTAGCGGGGGGGGCCGATACGCAGTATTTT; CDR3aa: CASSLAGGADTQYF
v_gene: TRBV28; j_gene: TRBJ2-2; abundance: .; d_gene: .; CDR3nt: TGTGCCAGCAGTTTAGTGGGGGGAATCAGGGGCACCGGGGAGCTGTTTTTT; CDR3aa: CASSLVGGIRGTGELFF
v_gene: TRBV28; j_gene: TRBJ1-6; abundance: .; d_gene: .; CDR3nt: TGTGCCAGCAACCCAGACTACGACAGGAATTCACCCCTCCACTTT; CDR3aa: CASNPDYDRNSPLHF
v_gene: TRBV6-5; j_gene: TRBJ1-2; abundance: .; d_gene: .; CDR3nt: TGTGCCAGCAGTTACCAGGGTGATGTAGATACTTATGGCTACACCTTC; CDR3aa: CASSYQGDVDTYGYTF
v_gene: TRBV6-4; j_gene: TRBJ2-3; abundance: .; d_gene: TRBD1; CDR3nt: TGTGCCAGCAGTGCCGGGACAGGGGCGGGAGATACGCAGTATTTT; CDR3aa: CASSAGTGAGDTQYF
v_gene: TRBV7-9; j_gene: TRBJ2-3; abundance: .; d_gene: .; CDR3nt: TGTGCCAGCAGCTTCTCAGGTCCCGCGACAGATACGCAGTATTTT; CDR3aa: CASSFSGPATDTQYF
v_gene: TRBV19; j_gene: TRBJ2-2; abundance: .; d_gene: .; CDR3nt: TGTGCCAGTACCATGGGTGGGGGGCGGTATGGCGGGGAGCTGTTTTTT; CDR3aa: CASTMGGGRYGGELFF
v_gene: TRBV7-9; j_gene: TRBJ2-7; abundance: .; d_gene: .; CDR3nt: TGTGCCAGCAGCTTAGCGGACAGCGAAGTGGGGTACGAGCAGTACTTC; CDR3aa: CASSLADSEVGYEQYF
v_gene: TRBV4-1; j_gene: TRBJ2-7; abundance: .; d_gene: TRBD1; CDR3nt: TGCGCCAGCAGCCAAGACCAGGACAGGTACGAGCAGTACTTC; CDR3aa: CASSQDQDRYEQYF
v_gene: TRBV27; j_gene: TRBJ2-7; abundance: .; d_gene: .; CDR3nt: TGTGCCAGCAGTTTATCGCGGCAGGGGTACGAGCAGTACTTC; CDR3aa: CASSLSRQGYEQYF
v_gene: TRBV19; j_gene: TRBJ1-5; abundance: .; d_gene: .; CDR3nt: TGTGCCAGTGGATGGGGGAGCAATCAGCCCCAGCATTTT; CDR3aa: CASGWGSNQPQHF
v_gene: TRBV10-3; j_gene: TRBJ2-3; abundance: .; d_gene: .; CDR3nt: TGTGCCATCAAGGAGGGGTCCCTTAGCACAGATACGCAGTATTTT; CDR3aa: CAIKEGSLSTDTQYF
v_gene: TRBV5-1; j_gene: TRBJ1-2; abundance: .; d_gene: .; CDR3nt: TGCGCCAGCAGCTTGGCAGGGGCTGATGGCTACACCTTC; CDR3aa: CASSLAGADGYTF
v_gene: TRBV6-1; j_gene: TRBJ1-2; abundance: .; d_gene: TRBD1; CDR3nt: TGTGCCAGCACCGAGGGGGCAGGGGACTATGGCTACACCTTC; CDR3aa: CASTEGAGDYGYTF
v_gene: TRBV7-9; j_gene: TRBJ1-2; abundance: .; d_gene: .; CDR3nt: TGTGCCAGCAGCTTAGGGCGGCAGGGCGCTAACTATGGCTACACCTTC; CDR3aa: CASSLGRQGANYGYTF
v_gene: TRBV4-1; j_gene: TRBJ1-2; abundance: .; d_gene: .; CDR3nt: TGCGCCAGCAGCCACCCACCCAGGCATGGCTACACCTTC; CDR3aa: CASSHPPRHGYTF
v_gene: TRBV7-3; j_gene: TRBJ2-7; abundance: .; d_gene: .; CDR3nt: TGTGCCAGCAGCCCTCGGACAGCCTACGAGCAGTACTTC; CDR3aa: CASSPRTAYEQYF
v_gene: TRBV19; j_gene: TRBJ2-7; abundance: .; d_gene: .; CDR3nt: TGTGCCAGTAGTATAAAAGGGGGGGGCCCCTACGAGCAGTACTTC; CDR3aa: CASSIKGGGPYEQYF
v_gene: TRBV6-6; j_gene: TRBJ2-7; abundance: .; d_gene: .; CDR3nt: TGTGCCAGCGGCATCACCGCCTACGAGCAGTACTTC; CDR3aa: CASGITAYEQYF
v_gene: TRBV29-1; j_gene: TRBJ1-2; abundance: .; d_gene: .; CDR3nt: TGCAGCGTTCGAGGTCAGGGATCCTATGGCTACACCTTC; CDR3aa: CSVRGQGSYGYTF
v_gene: TRBV19; j_gene: TRBJ1-1; abundance: .; d_gene: .; CDR3nt: TGTGCCAGTAGTATGGGGTGGGGATTGAACACTGAAGCTTTCTTT; CDR3aa: CASSMGWGLNTEAFF
v_gene: TRBV7-9; j_gene: TRBJ1-5; abundance: .; d_gene: .; CDR3nt: TGTGCCAGCAGCTTACCCGGGACGGCCAATCAGCCCCAGCATTTT; CDR3aa: CASSLPGTANQPQHF
v_gene: TRBV5-5; j_gene: TRBJ2-2; abundance: .; d_gene: TRBD2; CDR3nt: TGTGCCAGCAGCTTAACCAGCGGGGGACGAACCGGGGAGCTGTTTTTT; CDR3aa: CASSLTSGGRTGELFF
v_gene: TRBV4-3; j_gene: TRBJ2-7; abundance: .; d_gene: .; CDR3nt: TGCGCCAGCAGCCAAACGAAGGGAAGGGATAGCTCCTACGAGCAGTACTTC; CDR3aa: CASSQTKGRDSSYEQYF
v_gene: TRBV9; j_gene: TRBJ2-2; abundance: .; d_gene: .; CDR3nt: TGTGCCAGCAGCGAGGGGCACAGGGCGACGAACACCGGGGAGCTGTTTTTT; CDR3aa: CASSEGHRATNTGELFF
v_gene: TRBV6-1; j_gene: TRBJ1-5; abundance: few; d_gene: .; CDR3nt: TGTGCCAGCAGTGAAGGAGGGACACCAGAGCCCCAGCATTTT; CDR3aa: CASSEGGTPEPQHF
v_gene: TRBV4-3; j_gene: TRBJ2-7; abundance: .; d_gene: TRBD1; CDR3nt: TGCGCCAGCAGCCTCATGGCCTCAACCGGGACAGGGTCTTACGAGCAGTACTTC; CDR3aa: CASSLMASTGTGSYEQYF
v_gene: TRBV4-3; j_gene: TRBJ2-2; abundance: .; d_gene: .; CDR3nt: TGCGCCAGCAGCCAAGATGGGGCCCCAGGCACCGGGGAGCTGTTTTTT; CDR3aa: CASSQDGAPGTGELFF
v_gene: TRBV5-4; j_gene: TRBJ2-3; abundance: once; d_gene: TRBD2; CDR3nt: TGTGCCAGCAGCCAAGATCTAGCGGGGGGCACAGATACGCAGTATTTT; CDR3aa: CASSQDLAGGTDTQYF
v_gene: TRBV4-2; j_gene: TRBJ2-2; abundance: .; d_gene: TRBD2; CDR3nt: TGTGCCAGCAGCCCTGGGTTAGGGACTAGCGGGGGGGCGCCCACCGGGGAGCTGTTTTTT; CDR3aa: CASSPGLGTSGGAPTGELFF
v_gene: TRBV6-1; j_gene: TRBJ2-7; abundance: .; d_gene: .; CDR3nt: TGTGCCAGCAGTCCTTCGAGCTCCTACGAGCAGTACTTC; CDR3aa: CASSPSSSYEQYF
v_gene: TRBV11-2; j_gene: TRBJ2-1; abundance: .; d_gene: .; CDR3nt: TGTGCCAGCAGCGAAATTCTTGCCGGGACAACCCACTACAATGAGCAGTTCTTC; CDR3aa: CASSEILAGTTHYNEQFF
v_gene: TRBV11-2; j_gene: TRBJ1-5; abundance: .; d_gene: .; CDR3nt: TGTGCCAGCAGCCCGGCCGGGGGCAATCAGCCCCAGCATTTT; CDR3aa: CASSPAGGNQPQHF
v_gene: TRBV10-1; j_gene: TRBJ2-1; abundance: .; d_gene: .; CDR3nt: TGCGCCAGCAGCGAGGAGGGGGGGTGGTACAATGAGCAGTTCTTC; CDR3aa: CASSEEGGWYNEQFF
v_gene: TRBV6-1; j_gene: TRBJ2-7; abundance: .; d_gene: TRBD2; CDR3nt: TGTGCCAGCAGTGAAAGCGGGGCCGTGGCGGGCGAGCAGTACTTC; CDR3aa: CASSESGAVAGEQYF